The 29 T cell receptor beta chains below all came from one sample that was sequenced in a study of human T cells and chemical hapten exposure. One entry per CDR3 protein, called by TCRdb with MiXCR from the 5' RACE reads. Altogether some 150,000 distinct CDR3 sequences are present, 3.5% to 5% being singletons, with the ten largest covering about 1.3%. Whole blood that had not been fractionated was the source of extracted total RNA. All receptors derive from a female donor in good health.

This clonotype was recorded many times. This chain joins TRBV20-1 and TRBJ1-4; D ambiguous. Germline assignment: CDR1 DFQATT and CDR2 SNEGSKA (reference sequence). With 2 bases removed from V and 8 bases from J, the gap between germline ends came to 9 bases. This CDR3 is built from 12 residues. The CDR3 DNA sequence: TGCAGTGCTAGATCCGCGACAGAAAAACTGTTTTTT. Translating gives CSARSATEKLFF.

This clonotype was found many times. The chain combines TRBV5-1 with TRBJ1-2, with D hard to call. The CDR3 contains 13 residues. In germline, CDR1 is SGHRS, CDR2 YFSETQ. Trimming pared 2 bases from V and 7 bases from J, leaving 12 bases between. In DNA form, the CDR3 reads TGCGCCAGCAGCTTCTTGGGTCTGGGTGGCTACACCTTC. This encodes CASSFLGLGGYTF.

The table lists this clonotype with many counts. The J gene is TRBJ1-1, the V gene TRBV7-9; 7 bases agree with TRBD1. Germline V lookup: CDR1 SEHNR, CDR2 FQNEAQ (reference sequence). The CDR3 totals 15 residues. J gave up 4 bases and V 5 bases, and 10 bases lay outside the gene matches. The CDR3 loop reads CASSPGAGGITEAFF. Here the CDR3 DNA reads TGTGCCAGCAGCCCAGGGGCAGGGGGAATCACTGAAGCTTTCTTT.

This clonotype was picked up many times. V is TRBV29-1 and J is TRBJ2-2; TRBD1 is a possible D gene (5 bases). The CDR3 is made up of 13 amino acids. Germline V gene lookup returns CDR1 SQVTM and CDR2 ANQGSEA. Trimming cost V 4 bases and J 4 bases, with 10 bases left between them. The DNA of the CDR3 is TGCAGCGTTGTAGTACAGGCCACCGGGGAGCTGTTTTTT. Its translation: CSVVVQATGELFF.

The sample holds many counts of this clonotype. The chain couples TRBV7-2 to TRBJ2-3; a possible D gene is TRBD2 (5 bases). The CDR3 totals 14 residues. With 1 base removed from V and 4 bases from J, the gap between germline ends came to 9 bases. The germline gives CDR1 SGHTA, CDR2 FQGNSA. CDR3 sequence (DNA): TGTGCCAGCAGCTTAGGCTGGGGAGCAGATACGCAGTATTTT. Its translation: CASSLGWGADTQYF.

The sample holds many counts of this clonotype. J is TRBJ1-2 and V is TRBV12-3 or TRBV12-4; D gene ambiguous. This CDR3 is 13 amino acids long. V was clipped by 3 bases and J by 5 bases, with 10 bases between them. The CDR3 bases are TGTGCCAGCAGTTTGTTGGCGGAGTATGGCTACACCTTC. Protein: CASSLLAEYGYTF.

This clonotype was recorded at least ten times. This chain connects TRBV7-8 to TRBJ2-1; 12 nucleotides match TRBD2. V was clipped by 0 bases and J by 2 bases; unmatched bases: 5. Per the germline V gene, CDR1 is SGHVS and CDR2 is FQNEAQ. The length of the CDR3 is 18 residues. This CDR3 is CASSLALAGGPTYNEQFF. Written as DNA, the CDR3 is TGTGCCAGCAGCTTAGCGCTAGCGGGGGGGCCTACCTACAATGAGCAGTTCTTC. The entire variable domain, with the rest obtained from reference TRBV7-8 and TRBJ2-1, is as follows: GAGVSQSPRYKVAKRGQDVALRCDPISGHVSLFWYQQALGQGPEFLTYFQNEAQLDKSGLPSDRFFAERPEGSVSTLKIQRTQQEDSAVYLCASSLALAGGPTYNEQFFGPGTRLTVL.

This chain joins TRBV5-1 and TRBJ1-3; D might be TRBD1 (6 bases). The CDR3 runs 17 residues. The V end was cut by 0 bases, the J end by 0 bases, with 13 bases between. Germline-derived CDR1 and CDR2 are SGHRS and YFSETQ. The CDR3 DNA follows: TGCGCCAGCAGCTTGGCGACAGGCTGGTCCTCTGGAAACACCATATATTTT. Translated: CASSLATGWSSGNTIYF.

The sample holds many counts of this clonotype. The chain joins TRBV2 to TRBJ2-7, with D possibly being TRBD2 (5 bases). Trimming shortened V by 10 bases and J by 7 bases, and 17 bases separated the two germline ends. The CDR3 sequence is 12 residues long. Germline CDR1 is SNHLY and CDR2 is FYNNEI. The CDR3 protein is CAILKSTGEQYF. The CDR3 DNA is TGTGCCATCCTGAAATCGACGGGAGAGCAGTACTTC. The entire variable domain, with the rest obtained from reference TRBV2 and TRBJ2-7, is as follows: EPEVTQTPSHQVTQMGQEVILRCVPISNHLYFYWYRQILGQKVEFLVSFYNNEISEKSEIFDDQFSVERPDGSNFTLKIRSTKLEDSAMYFCAILKSTGEQYFGPGTRLTVT.

Ten or more counts support this clonotype. The chain combines TRBV15 with TRBJ2-7; weak D call: TRBD2 (5 bases). Germline V gives CDR1 LNHNV, CDR2 YYDKDF (reference sequence). V was trimmed by 5 bases and J by 0 bases, leaving 8 bases between them. This CDR3 region has 13 residues. The DNA of the CDR3 is TGTGCCACCAGCGGGGAGACCTCCTACGAGCAGTACTTC. Amino acids: CATSGETSYEQYF.

This clonotype showed up many times. The chain links TRBV29-1 to TRBJ1-1; tentatively, D is TRBD1 (5 bases). With 6 bases removed from V and 4 bases from J, the gap between germline ends came to 15 bases. The CDR3 sequence is 13 residues long. CDR1 is SQVTM, CDR2 ANQGSEA, per germline. The CDR3 DNA is TGCAGCGTGATACCCAGGGTGGGCACTGAAGCTTTCTTT. Amino acid sequence: CSVIPRVGTEAFF.

This clonotype came up many times. V gene TRBV5-1 combines with J gene TRBJ1-5; D call uncertain. The germline V gene encodes CDR1 SGHRS and CDR2 YFSETQ. V lost 0 bases to trimming and J lost 4 bases, with 8 bases between them. The CDR3 extends over 14 amino acids. The CDR3 spells CASSLDMGNQPQHF. The CDR3 region has the DNA TGCGCCAGCAGCTTGGATATGGGGAATCAGCCCCAGCATTTT.

At least ten counts were recorded for this clonotype. This sequence joins TRBV6-5 and TRBJ2-5, with 9 bases matching TRBD1. In germline, CDR1 is MNHEY, CDR2 SVGAGI. V shed 8 bases and J 9 bases; nucleotides not matched to a gene: 16. The length of the CDR3 is 15 residues. CDR3: CASSERGQGKSPQYF. CDR3 coding DNA: TGTGCCAGCTCGGAAAGGGGACAGGGAAAATCTCCCCAGTACTTC.

This clonotype was counted many times. The gene calls are TRBV5-1 and TRBJ2-7; no clear D gene. V lost 1 base, J lost 0 bases, and 8 bases lay in between. The germline V gene encodes CDR1 SGHRS and CDR2 YFSETQ. The CDR3 has 14 amino acids. The CDR3 loop reads CASSLIDGSYEQYF. The CDR3 region has the DNA TGCGCCAGCAGCTTGATAGACGGCTCCTACGAGCAGTACTTC.

The CDR3 protein is CASSPGDSNRPWTGELFF. In DNA, the CDR3 is TGTGCCAGCAGTCCTGGGGACAGCAACCGTCCGTGGACCGGGGAGCTGTTTTTT. The chain has TRBV12-3 or TRBV12-4 and TRBJ2-2; 7 bases fit TRBD1. With V trimmed by 5 bases and J by 5 bases, 17 bases remained unmatched. The CDR3 runs 18 residues.

This chain links TRBV12-3 or TRBV12-4 with TRBJ2-5; D possibly corresponds to TRBD2 (5 bases). This CDR3 has 15 amino acids. The V and J ends lost 6 bases and 2 bases respectively, with 16 bases between them. The DNA for the CDR3 is TGTGCCAGCAGAGATAGGGAGACTAATCAAGAGACCCAGTACTTC. The encoded protein is CASRDRETNQETQYF.

With regard to this clonotype: A much larger clone lies one base from this, so it may be a read error. This chain connects TRBV18 to TRBJ2-1, with 7 bases lining up with TRBD1. Germline V gene lookup returns CDR1 KGHSH and CDR2 LQKENI. This CDR3 has 17 amino acids. The CDR3 region is CAGSAQYSGTADNEQFF. In nucleotides, the CDR3 is TGTGCCGGCTCAGCCCAGTATTCTGGGACAGCTGACAATGAGCAGTTCTTC.

This clonotype was picked up a small number of times. DNA of the CDR3: TGTGCCAGCAGCGGCGGACGGATCTACAATGAGCAGTTCTTC. Translated, it gives CASSGGRIYNEQFF. V gene TRBV27 combines with J gene TRBJ2-1; D is uncertain. V lost 6 bases to trimming and J lost 3 bases, with 12 bases between them. The CDR3 covers 14 residues. The germline CDR1 and CDR2 sequences are MNHEY and SMNVEV (reference sequence).

In this sample, this clonotype turned up many times. V usage is TRBV7-9 and J usage is TRBJ1-6, with 7 nucleotides matching TRBD1. The ends lost 5 bases at V and 10 bases at J; junction bases unmatched: 8. Germline-derived CDR1 and CDR2 are SEHNR and FQNEAQ (reference sequence). The CDR3 is 14 amino acids. Written as DNA, the CDR3 is TGTGCCAGCAGCCGACCATCAGGGGGATCACCCCTCCACTTT. Translated, it gives CASSRPSGGSPLHF.

This clonotype was counted at least ten times. The chain is built from TRBV4-1 and TRBJ1-1, with 7 bases identical to TRBD1. This CDR3 spans 15 amino acids. V lost 2 bases to trimming and J lost 11 bases; unmatched junction nucleotides: 14. Germline CDR1 reads MGHRA; CDR2 reads YSYEKL. This chain's CDR3 is CASSQSNRGQMAAFF. CDR3 nucleotides: TGCGCCAGCAGCCAAAGTAACAGGGGTCAAATGGCGGCTTTCTTT.

The table lists this clonotype with many counts. The chain couples TRBV7-2 to TRBJ2-3, with 10 positions matching TRBD2. The germline gives CDR1 SGHTA, CDR2 FQGNSA. The ends lost 5 bases at V and 5 bases at J; junction bases unmatched: 7. The CDR3 has 15 amino acids. This CDR3 reads CASSRSGGAGDTQYF. The CDR3 DNA reads TGTGCCAGCAGCAGAAGCGGGGGGGCGGGAGATACGCAGTATTTT.

A remark on this clonotype: A much bigger clone sits one base away, suggesting this may be a read error. The V call is TRBV7-9, the J call TRBJ2-1, with 12 positions matching TRBD2. The CDR3 has 16 amino acids. Trimming took 5 bases from V and 8 from J; bases not matched to a gene: 10. The V gene's germline CDR1 is SEHNR and CDR2 FQNEAQ (reference sequence). The CDR3 nucleotides are TGTGCCAGCAGCCTCGGACTAGCGGGGAGTGGGTATGAGCAGTTCTTC. Its translation is CASSLGLAGSGYEQFF.

This clonotype was recorded many times. The rearrangement uses TRBV11-1 and TRBJ1-1; maybe TRBD1 (5 bases). CDR1 and CDR2 (germline): SGHAT, FQDESV (reference sequence). The CDR3 totals 14 residues. The V end was cut by 4 bases, the J end by 6 bases, with 15 bases between. The CDR3 region has the DNA TGTGCCAGCAGCTCCAACCGGGGCTACTCTGAAGCTTTCTTT. Its protein is CASSSNRGYSEAFF.

Ten or more counts support this clonotype. The V and J genes are TRBV29-1 and TRBJ1-4; D is uncertain. Deletions cut 5 bases from V and 4 bases from J, with 11 bases between. Germline V gene data show CDR1 as SQVTM and CDR2 as ANQGSEA. The CDR3 has 13 amino acids. The CDR3 sequence is CSVITPGNEKLFF. The CDR3 DNA reads TGCAGCGTTATTACCCCTGGTAATGAAAAACTGTTTTTT.

This clonotype was recorded a few times. The chain carries TRBV7-2 and TRBJ1-6, with TRBD1 matching 8 bases. The CDR3 sequence is 15 residues long. V was clipped by 5 bases and J by 7 bases; unmatched bases: 7. Germline V CDR1 and CDR2: SGHTA, FQGNSA. The CDR3 DNA reads as TGTGCCAGCAGCCTTGTCGGGACAGGAAATTCACCCCTCCACTTT. It encodes CASSLVGTGNSPLHF.

This clonotype was seen ten or more times. The CDR3 spells CSVAAGQETQYF. DNA for the CDR3: TGCAGCGTTGCAGCGGGGCAAGAGACCCAGTACTTC. The J gene is TRBJ2-5, the V gene TRBV29-1, with 7 bases lining up with TRBD2. CDR1 is SQVTM, CDR2 ANQGSEA, per germline. V shed 4 bases and J 2 bases; nucleotides not matched to a gene: 1. CDR3 length: 12 amino acids.

This clonotype has a count of ten or more. The chain couples TRBV5-1 to TRBJ2-4; 7 bases align to TRBD1. Germline V CDR1 and CDR2: SGHRS, YFSETQ. V dropped 0 bases and J dropped 8; count of bases not matched to a gene: 5. This CDR3 region has 14 residues. This CDR3 is CASSLGQGNDIQYF. CDR3 sequence (DNA): TGCGCCAGCAGCTTGGGACAGGGTAACGACATTCAGTACTTC.

This clonotype was counted only a few times. The chain combines TRBV6-5 with TRBJ2-6, with D possibly being TRBD1 (6 bases). V was pared by 6 bases and J by 2 bases, with 11 bases between. Per the germline V gene, CDR1 is MNHEY and CDR2 is SVGAGI. This CDR3 has 15 amino acids. The CDR3 reads CASSPDRTGANVLTF. The DNA of the CDR3 is TGTGCCAGCAGCCCAGACAGGACTGGGGCCAACGTCCTGACTTTC.

Worth noting for this clonotype: Here the CDR3 omits its conserved ending phenylalanine or tryptophan, so a read error is the likely source. V gene TRBV29-1 combines with J gene TRBJ1-2; D unresolved. Per germline, CDR1 SQVTM and CDR2 ANQGSEA. CDR3 length equals 14 residues. V lost 0 bases and J 0 bases, leaving 8 bases between the germline ends. This CDR3 is CSVEEGNSNYGYTS. In DNA form, the CDR3 reads TGCAGCGTTGAAGAGGGCAACTCTAACTATGGCTACACCTCC.